The 32 T cell receptor beta chains presented below share a single source sample, sequenced in a study of cytomegalovirus exposure and HLA in healthy donors. Vbeta (60) and Jbeta (13) primers were used in the PCR. The assay was immunoSEQ multiplex PCR, and TCRdb's table has in-frame clones only and misses some. The sample lists under 200,000 clones; around 75% were seen once. Material: PBMCs. Receptors were obtained from a human donor in good health.

This clone was detected once. This chain links TRBV27 with TRBJ2-7; D may be TRBD2 (6 bases). The V end was cut by 7 bases, the J end by 5 bases, with 18 bases between. The germline V gene has CDR1 MNHEY and CDR2 SMNVEV (reference sequence). The CDR3 consists of 14 residues. For the CDR3, the DNA is TGTGCCAGCACCTCAATCCCGGGACTCAACGAGCAGTACTTC. This translates into CASTSIPGLNEQYF.

This clone was seen a few times. The chain is built from TRBV25-1 and TRBJ1-5; 12 nucleotides line up with TRBD1. Germline assignment: CDR1 MGHDK and CDR2 SYGVNS. The CDR3 is 16 residues long. The junction had 6 bases not matched to a gene; V was cut back by 3 bases and J by 6 bases. CDR3 residues: CASSDSGQGAGQPQHF. DNA of the CDR3: TGTGCCAGCAGTGATTCGGGACAGGGGGCGGGTCAGCCCCAGCATTTT.

Only a few counts were recorded for this clone. The V and J genes are TRBV11-3 and TRBJ2-1, with 10 bases matching TRBD1. The J segment lost 5 bases and the V segment lost 4 bases, leaving 8 bases of the junction unmatched. CDR1 is SGHNT, CDR2 YENEEA, per germline. There are 16 residues in the CDR3. The CDR3 reads CASSSERQGAHNEQFF. In nucleotides, the CDR3 is TGTGCCAGCAGCTCGGAGCGACAGGGGGCGCACAATGAGCAGTTCTTC. The entire variable domain, with the rest obtained from reference TRBV11-3 and TRBJ2-1, is as follows: EAGVVQSPRYKIIEKKQPVAFWCNPISGHNTLYWYLQNLGQGPELLIRYENEEAVDDSQLPKDRFSAERLKGVDSTLKIQPAELGDSAVYLCASSSERQGAHNEQFFGPGTRLTVL.

The chain links TRBV6-6 to TRBJ2-3; 8 bases line up with TRBD1. This CDR3 region has 14 residues. V lost 6 bases to trimming and J lost 4 bases; unmatched junction nucleotides: 6. Germline-derived CDR1 and CDR2 are MNHNY and SVGAGI (reference sequence). The CDR3 reads CASRHSGGSDTQYF. In DNA, the CDR3 is TGTGCCAGCAGACACTCAGGGGGCTCAGATACGCAGTATTTT.

V gene TRBV4-1 combines with J gene TRBJ2-7; the D gene is possibly TRBD1 (5 bases). This CDR3 region has 15 residues. Germline CDR1 is MGHRA and CDR2 is YSYEKL. Trimming cost V 8 bases and J 5 bases, with 22 bases left between them. CDR3 nucleotide sequence: TGCGCCAGCGGACACCCTGAGGCAGTTGTAAACGAGCAGTACTTC. Translation gives CASGHPEAVVNEQYF.

The chain employs TRBV9 and TRBJ2-2; D may be TRBD2 (6 bases). CDR1 and CDR2 from the germline V gene are SGDLS and YYNGEE. The CDR3 is made up of 16 amino acids. The V end was cut by 4 bases, the J end by 3 bases, with 16 bases between. This CDR3 is CASSPRGTRDTGELFF. The CDR3 nucleotides are TGTGCCAGCAGCCCTCGGGGGACGAGGGACACCGGGGAGCTGTTTTTT.

V is TRBV21-1 and J is TRBJ1-6; the table's D call TRBD1 went unverified against the DNA. TRBV21-1 constitutes a pseudogene. This CDR3 comprises 14 residues. The CDR3 DNA reads TGTGCCAGCATCAATACAGGGCTGAATTCACCCCTCCACTTT. Protein product: CASINTGLNSPLHF.

V is TRBV5-6 and J is TRBJ1-2; D gene ambiguous. The germline V and J ends were trimmed by 4 bases and 0 bases, with 19 bases remaining between them. Germline V CDR1 and CDR2: SGHDT, YYEEEE. CDR3 length: 17 amino acids. In nucleotides, the CDR3 is TGTGCCAGCAGCATAACGGGTGAGGGAATTACTAACTATGGCTACACCTTC. Translation gives CASSITGEGITNYGYTF.

V and J are TRBV4-2 and TRBJ1-6, with 8 bases aligning to TRBD1. Germline CDR1 and CDR2: LGHNA and YNFKEQ. The length of the CDR3 is 15 residues. V dropped 0 bases and J dropped 9; count of bases not matched to a gene: 4. As DNA, the CDR3 is TGTGCCAGCAGCCAAGAACAGGGGGGGAGTTCACCCCTCCACTTT. This codes for CASSQEQGGSSPLHF.

J is TRBJ1-4 and V is TRBV7-9; D is unclear. CDR1 is SEHNR and CDR2 is FQNEAQ in the germline V gene (reference sequence). V lost 0 bases and J 0 bases, leaving 8 bases between the germline ends. The CDR3 has 16 residues. Written as DNA, the CDR3 is TGTGCCAGCAGCTTAGCGTCCCTCCCAACTAATGAAAAACTGTTTTTT. Translation: CASSLASLPTNEKLFF.

V and J are TRBV19 and TRBJ1-5; 7 nucleotides line up with TRBD1. Germline lookup yields CDR1 LNHDA and CDR2 SQIVND (reference sequence). The CDR3 is 14 residues long. With V trimmed by 7 bases and J by 6 bases, 9 bases remained unmatched. Here the CDR3 reads CASKLTGRGQPQHF. In DNA form, the CDR3 reads TGTGCCAGTAAGTTGACAGGGCGGGGTCAGCCCCAGCATTTT. The full variable domain, its missing parts supplied by reference TRBV19 and TRBJ1-5, is DGGITQSPKYLFRKEGQNVTLSCEQNLNHDAMYWYRQDPGQGLRLIYYSQIVNDFQKGDIAEGYSVSREKKESFPLTVTSAQKNPTAFYLCASKLTGRGQPQHFGDGTRLSIL.

The rearrangement joins TRBV7-2 to TRBJ1-2; a weak D match, TRBD1 (6 bases). The germline V and J ends were trimmed by 5 bases and 1 base, with 20 bases remaining between them. Germline-derived CDR1 and CDR2 are SGHTA and FQGNSA. This CDR3 spans 17 amino acids. The CDR3 sequence is CASSSSTGQTINYGYTF. As DNA, the CDR3 is TGTGCCAGCAGCAGTTCGACAGGACAGACGATTAACTATGGCTACACCTTC.

This clone was counted only a few times. The chain recombines TRBV9 with TRBJ2-2; D remains unclear. The CDR3 consists of 14 residues. Germline V CDR1 and CDR2: SGDLS, YYNGEE. V was pared by 3 bases and J by 4 bases, with 10 bases between. The CDR3: CASSGFGVTGELFF. DNA for the CDR3: TGTGCCAGCAGCGGATTTGGAGTCACCGGGGAGCTGTTTTTT.

The chain combines TRBV27 with TRBJ2-7; 10 bases align to TRBD2. Germline CDR1 and CDR2: MNHEY and SMNVEV (reference sequence). J lost 2 bases, V lost 6 bases, and 7 bases had no gene match. The CDR3 covers 15 residues. Written as DNA, the CDR3 is TGTGCCAGCAGCCTTAGCGGGGGGACTCCCTACGAGCAGTACTTC. This encodes CASSLSGGTPYEQYF.

This clone was detected a few times. The chain uses TRBV29-1 and TRBJ2-7; 8 nucleotides line up with TRBD1. Germline V gene sequence: CDR1 SQVTM, CDR2 ANQGSEA. J gave up 5 bases and V 6 bases, and 6 bases lay outside the gene matches. The CDR3 extends over 12 amino acids. The CDR3 sequence: CSVTPTGDEQYF. The CDR3 DNA reads as TGCAGCGTGACCCCGACAGGGGACGAGCAGTACTTC.

This sequence joins TRBV27 and TRBJ1-4, with 10 bases identical to TRBD1. The CDR3 spans 16 residues. The germline CDR1 and CDR2 sequences are MNHEY and SMNVEV (reference sequence). V dropped 4 bases and J dropped 2; count of bases not matched to a gene: 4. The CDR3 spells CASSSRDRGTNEKLFF. The CDR3 nucleotides read TGTGCCAGCAGTTCGAGGGACAGGGGCACTAATGAAAAACTGTTTTTT.

This clone has just one count. The J gene is TRBJ1-2, the V gene TRBV19; D is perhaps TRBD1 (5 bases). Trimming removed 7 bases from V and 2 bases from J, with 11 bases in between. Germline loops: CDR1 LNHDA, CDR2 SQIVND (reference sequence). The CDR3 consists of 13 residues. For the CDR3, the DNA is TGTGCCAGTACGCTGGGGCCGAACTATGGCTACACCTTC. Amino acid sequence: CASTLGPNYGYTF.

V usage is TRBV12-5 and J usage is TRBJ2-1, with 8 bases lining up with TRBD2. Per the germline V gene, CDR1 is LGHNT and CDR2 is FRNRAP. The CDR3 runs to 14 residues. The V segment lost 8 bases and the J segment 2 bases; nucleotides outside the gene matches: 5. The CDR3 region is CASSPGLAYNEQFF. CDR3 coding DNA: TGTGCTAGTTCGCCGGGACTAGCCTACAATGAGCAGTTCTTC.

This chain links TRBV19 with TRBJ2-1; D is perhaps TRBD2 (7 bases). The CDR3 is 14 amino acids. In germline, CDR1 is LNHDA, CDR2 SQIVND (reference sequence). V gave up 1 base and J gave up 9 bases, with 13 bases separating them. The CDR3 DNA reads as TGTGCCAGTAGTATAGTGGGGGGGCCAAGTGAGCAGTTCTTC. It codes for CASSIVGGPSEQFF. Together with reference TRBV19 and TRBJ2-1, the CDR3 gives the full variable domain: DGGITQSPKYLFRKEGQNVTLSCEQNLNHDAMYWYRQDPGQGLRLIYYSQIVNDFQKGDIAEGYSVSREKKESFPLTVTSAQKNPTAFYLCASSIVGGPSEQFFGPGTRLTVL.

The rearrangement uses TRBV5-8 and TRBJ1-2; D is possibly TRBD1 (5 bases). This CDR3 has 15 residues. Trimming pared 4 bases from V and 0 bases from J, leaving 13 bases between. In germline, CDR1 is SGHTS, CDR2 YDEGEE. CDR3 region: CASSRRTGANYGYTF. The CDR3 region has the DNA TGTGCCAGCAGCCGACGGACGGGGGCTAACTATGGCTACACCTTC.

The chain couples TRBV2 to TRBJ2-6; D is possibly TRBD1 (5 bases). Between the trimmed V and J ends, which lost 6 bases and 0 bases, there was a span of 6 bases. The CDR3 loop spans 14 amino acids. Germline assignment: CDR1 SNHLY and CDR2 FYNNEI. The chain's CDR3 is CASRGDSGANVLTF. For the CDR3, the DNA is TGTGCCAGCAGAGGGGACTCTGGGGCCAACGTCCTGACTTTC.

The chain couples TRBV6-5 to TRBJ2-7; D might be TRBD2 (5 bases). The CDR3 spans 15 residues. Per the germline V gene, CDR1 is MNHEY and CDR2 is SVGAGI. Deletions cut 0 bases from V and 6 bases from J, with 15 bases between. The DNA of the CDR3 is TGTGCCAGCAGTTACTCTGGAGATCTGGCGGGCGAGCAGTACTTC. It codes for CASSYSGDLAGEQYF.

The chain links TRBV27 to TRBJ2-1; D is ambiguous. V lost 5 bases to trimming and J lost 12 bases, with 20 bases between them. The CDR3 covers 14 residues. CDR1 MNHEY and CDR2 SMNVEV come from the germline V gene (reference sequence). CDR3 sequence: CASSPPLLAERQFF. As DNA, the CDR3 is TGTGCCAGCAGTCCCCCTCTTCTGGCGGAGAGGCAGTTCTTC.

J is TRBJ2-1 and V is TRBV29-1; D ambiguous. The germline CDR1 and CDR2 sequences are SQVTM and ANQGSEA. The CDR3 is 12 amino acids. V was pared by 3 bases and J by 10 bases, with 13 bases between. This CDR3 is CSVDAAVREQFF. CDR3 bases: TGCAGCGTTGATGCCGCGGTAAGAGAGCAGTTCTTC.

V and J are TRBV4-3 and TRBJ1-2; 7 bases line up with TRBD1. The trim removed 4 bases at V and 4 bases at J, leaving 6 bases unmatched. The CDR3 has 14 amino acids. Germline-derived CDR1 and CDR2 are LGHNA and YSLEER. CDR3 amino acids: CASSRSGTAYGYTF. The CDR3 region has the DNA TGCGCCAGCAGCCGCTCAGGGACAGCCTATGGCTACACCTTC.

J is TRBJ2-1 and V is TRBV5-1, with 7 bases aligning to TRBD1. CDR1 and CDR2 from the germline V gene are SGHRS and YFSETQ. Germline trimming cut 0 bases from V and 8 bases from J; bases unmatched to any gene: 8. The CDR3 runs to 15 residues. The CDR3 protein is CASSLVGQGVDEQFF. The CDR3 nucleotides read TGCGCCAGCAGCTTGGTTGGGCAGGGGGTGGATGAGCAGTTCTTC.

The chain links TRBV7-2 to TRBJ2-3; 12 positions agree with TRBD2. The CDR3 covers 17 residues. Per the germline V gene, CDR1 is SGHTA and CDR2 is FQGNSA. Unmatched junction bases numbered 6, after V lost 3 bases and J lost 2 bases. The CDR3 is CASSLTASGGATDTQYF. The CDR3 DNA reads as TGTGCCAGCAGCTTGACCGCTAGCGGGGGGGCCACAGATACGCAGTATTTT.

The rearrangement joins TRBV27 to TRBJ1-1; D remains unclear. Germline V gene lookup returns CDR1 MNHEY and CDR2 SMNVEV (reference sequence). V was shortened by 4 bases and J by 4 bases, with 10 bases between the two germline ends. The CDR3 contains 13 residues. This chain's CDR3 is CASSYQVGTEAFF. The CDR3 DNA reads as TGTGCCAGCAGTTATCAGGTGGGCACTGAAGCTTTCTTT.

In its sample, this clone was seen once. The chain has TRBV7-2 and TRBJ1-1; a possible D gene is TRBD1 (6 bases). Trimming shortened V by 6 bases and J by 2 bases, and 19 bases separated the two germline ends. The germline gives CDR1 SGHTA, CDR2 FQGNSA. The CDR3 runs to 16 residues. Here the CDR3 reads CASRQLREQGNTEAFF. The CDR3, as DNA: TGTGCCAGCAGACAACTGAGAGAACAGGGAAACACTGAAGCTTTCTTT.

V usage is TRBV5-1 and J usage is TRBJ1-5, with TRBD1 matching 9 bases. Germline CDR1 SGHRS, CDR2 YFSETQ. The CDR3 spans 14 residues. V shed 0 bases, J shed 8 bases, and the junction held 3 bases outside the gene matches. In nucleotides, the CDR3 is TGCGCCAGCAGCTTGGGGACAGGGGAGGAGCCCCAGCATTTT. Translating gives CASSLGTGEEPQHF. Full variable domain (remainder filled in from reference TRBV5-1 and TRBJ1-5): KAGVTQTPRYLIKTRGQQVTLSCSPISGHRSVSWYQQTPGQGLQFLFEYFSETQRNKGNFPGRFSGRQFSNSRSEMNVSTLELGDSALYLCASSLGTGEEPQHFGDGTRLSIL.

Here the CDR3 reads CASSFIQGGEQFF. CDR3 coding DNA: TGTGCCAGCAGCTTCATACAGGGGGGTGAGCAGTTCTTC. V usage is TRBV7-9 and J usage is TRBJ2-1, with 8 bases matching TRBD1. CDR1 is SEHNR, CDR2 FQNEAQ, per germline (reference sequence). V was clipped by 3 bases and J by 9 bases; unmatched bases: 4. This CDR3 region has 13 residues.

The CDR3 coding sequence is TGTGCCAGCAGCTTAACCGGGACAGATCAGCCCCAGCATTTT. It translates to CASSLTGTDQPQHF. The V gene is TRBV7-9, the J gene TRBJ1-5; 7 nucleotides align to TRBD1. Germline CDR1 is SEHNR and CDR2 is FQNEAQ (reference sequence). V was clipped by 2 bases and J by 5 bases; unmatched bases: 3. The CDR3 totals 14 residues.